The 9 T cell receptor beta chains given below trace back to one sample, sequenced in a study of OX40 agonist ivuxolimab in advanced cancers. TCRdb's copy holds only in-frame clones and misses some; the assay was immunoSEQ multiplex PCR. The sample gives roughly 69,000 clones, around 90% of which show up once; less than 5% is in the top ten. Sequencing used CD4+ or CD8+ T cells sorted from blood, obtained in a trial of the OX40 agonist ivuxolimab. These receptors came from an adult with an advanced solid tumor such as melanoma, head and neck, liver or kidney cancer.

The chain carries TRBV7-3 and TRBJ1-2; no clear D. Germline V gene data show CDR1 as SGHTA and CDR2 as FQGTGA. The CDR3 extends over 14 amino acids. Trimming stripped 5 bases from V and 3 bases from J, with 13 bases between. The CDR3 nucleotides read TGTGCCAGCAGCCCAAATCCCGGGGACTATGGCTACACCTTC. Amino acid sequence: CASSPNPGDYGYTF.

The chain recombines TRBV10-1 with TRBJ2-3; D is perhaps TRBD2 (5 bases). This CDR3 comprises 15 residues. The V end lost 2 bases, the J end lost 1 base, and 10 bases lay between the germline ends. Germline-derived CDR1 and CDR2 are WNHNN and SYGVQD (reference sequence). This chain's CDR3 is CASSEIGGGTDTQYF. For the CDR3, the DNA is TGCGCCAGCAGTGAGATAGGAGGAGGCACAGATACGCAGTATTTT.

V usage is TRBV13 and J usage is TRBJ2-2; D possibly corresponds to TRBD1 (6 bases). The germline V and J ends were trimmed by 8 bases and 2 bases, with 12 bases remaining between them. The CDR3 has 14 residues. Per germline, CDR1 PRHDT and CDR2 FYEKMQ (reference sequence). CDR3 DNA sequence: TGTGCCAGCGCTGGGACAATTAACACCGGGGAGCTGTTTTTT. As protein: CASAGTINTGELFF.

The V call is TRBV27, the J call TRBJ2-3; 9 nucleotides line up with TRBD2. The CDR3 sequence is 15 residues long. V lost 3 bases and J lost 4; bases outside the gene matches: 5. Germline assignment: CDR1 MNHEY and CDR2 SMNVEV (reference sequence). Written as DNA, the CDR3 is TGTGCCAGCAGTTTGGGACTAGCCTCGGCAGATACGCAGTATTTT. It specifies CASSLGLASADTQYF.

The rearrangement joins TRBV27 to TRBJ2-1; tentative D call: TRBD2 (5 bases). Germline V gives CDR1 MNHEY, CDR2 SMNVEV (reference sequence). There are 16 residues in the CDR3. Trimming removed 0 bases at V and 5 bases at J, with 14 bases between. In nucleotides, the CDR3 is TGTGCCAGCAGTTTATCTGTCAGCGACTATGACAATGAGCAGTTCTTC. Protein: CASSLSVSDYDNEQFF.

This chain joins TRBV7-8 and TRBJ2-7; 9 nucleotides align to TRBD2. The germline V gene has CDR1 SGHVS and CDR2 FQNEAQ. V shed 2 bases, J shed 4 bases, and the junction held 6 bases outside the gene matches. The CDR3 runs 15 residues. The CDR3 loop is CASSLFVSGGYEQYV. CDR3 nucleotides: TGTGCCAGCAGCTTATTTGTTAGCGGGGGATACGAGCAGTACGTC.

The CDR3 loop is CASSYTGPSGPQHF. Here the CDR3 DNA reads TGTGCCAGCAGTTATACCGGGCCCTCGGGGCCCCAGCATTTT. J is TRBJ1-5 and V is TRBV6-5; unclear D gene. Germline CDR1 reads MNHEY; CDR2 reads SVGAGI. Trimming stripped 3 bases from V and 9 bases from J, with 15 bases between. The CDR3 has 14 amino acids.

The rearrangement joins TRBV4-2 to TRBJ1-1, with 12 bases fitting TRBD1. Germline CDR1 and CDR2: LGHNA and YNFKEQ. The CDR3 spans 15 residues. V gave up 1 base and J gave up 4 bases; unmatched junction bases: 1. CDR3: CASSQGGQGATEAFF. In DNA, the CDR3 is TGTGCCAGCAGCCAAGGGGGACAGGGGGCCACTGAAGCTTTCTTT.

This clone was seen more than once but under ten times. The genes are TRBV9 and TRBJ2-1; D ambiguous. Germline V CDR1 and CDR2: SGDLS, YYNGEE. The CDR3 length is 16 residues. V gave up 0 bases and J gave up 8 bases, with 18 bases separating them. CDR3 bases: TGTGCCAGCAGCGTAGTGGGTATTGGTTTCGATCATGAGCAGTTCTTC. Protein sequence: CASSVVGIGFDHEQFF.